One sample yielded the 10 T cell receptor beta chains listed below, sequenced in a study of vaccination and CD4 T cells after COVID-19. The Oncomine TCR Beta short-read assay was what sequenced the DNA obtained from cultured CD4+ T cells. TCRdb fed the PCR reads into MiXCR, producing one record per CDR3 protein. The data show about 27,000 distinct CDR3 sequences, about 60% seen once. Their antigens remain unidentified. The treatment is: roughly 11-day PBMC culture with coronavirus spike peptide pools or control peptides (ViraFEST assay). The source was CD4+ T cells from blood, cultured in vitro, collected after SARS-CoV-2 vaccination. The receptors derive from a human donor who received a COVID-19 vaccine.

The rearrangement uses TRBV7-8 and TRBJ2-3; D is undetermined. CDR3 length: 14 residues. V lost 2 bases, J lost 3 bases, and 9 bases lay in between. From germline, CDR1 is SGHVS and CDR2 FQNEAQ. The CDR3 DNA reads TGTGCCAGCAGCTTACCTGAAGTAACAGATACGCAGTATTTT. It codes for CASSLPEVTDTQYF.

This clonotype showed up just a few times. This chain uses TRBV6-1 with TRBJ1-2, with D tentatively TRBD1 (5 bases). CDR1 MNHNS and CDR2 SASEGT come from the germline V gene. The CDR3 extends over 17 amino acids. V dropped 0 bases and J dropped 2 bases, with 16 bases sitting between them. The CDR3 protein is CASSEASWGDRNYGYTF. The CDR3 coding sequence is TGTGCCAGCAGTGAAGCTTCATGGGGGGATAGGAACTATGGCTACACCTTC.

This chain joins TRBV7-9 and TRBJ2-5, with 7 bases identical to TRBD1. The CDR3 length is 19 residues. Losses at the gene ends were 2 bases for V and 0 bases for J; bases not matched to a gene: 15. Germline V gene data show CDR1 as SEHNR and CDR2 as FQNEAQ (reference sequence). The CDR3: CASSLFAVTGAKYQETQYF. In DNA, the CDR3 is TGTGCCAGCAGCTTATTTGCGGTTACAGGGGCGAAATACCAAGAGACCCAGTACTTC.

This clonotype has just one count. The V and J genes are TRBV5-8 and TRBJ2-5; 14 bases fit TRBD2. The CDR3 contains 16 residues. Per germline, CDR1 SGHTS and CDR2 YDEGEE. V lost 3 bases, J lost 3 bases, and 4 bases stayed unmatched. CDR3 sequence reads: CASSSGLAGAEETQYF. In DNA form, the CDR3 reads TGTGCCAGCAGCTCGGGACTAGCGGGGGCTGAAGAGACCCAGTACTTC.

The CDR3 DNA is TGTGCCAGCAGTTACCCCCTGGGAAGGGGCTCAATAGGCAATCAGCCCCAGCATTTT. Its translation is CASSYPLGRGSIGNQPQHF. This chain connects TRBV6-2 or TRBV6-3 to TRBJ1-5; tentatively, D is TRBD1 (5 bases). The ends were cut back, 2 bases at V and 2 bases at J, with 22 bases in the middle. This CDR3 region has 19 residues. The germline V gene encodes CDR1 MNHEY and CDR2 SVGEGT.

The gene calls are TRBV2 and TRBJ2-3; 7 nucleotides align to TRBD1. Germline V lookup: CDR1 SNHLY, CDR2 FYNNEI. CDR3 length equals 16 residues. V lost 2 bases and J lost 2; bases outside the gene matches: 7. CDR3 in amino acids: CASSEKRTGLTDTQYF. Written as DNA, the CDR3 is TGTGCCAGCAGTGAAAAGAGGACAGGCCTCACAGATACGCAGTATTTT. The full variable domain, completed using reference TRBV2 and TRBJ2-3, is EPEVTQTPSHQVTQMGQEVILRCVPISNHLYFYWYRQILGQKVEFLVSFYNNEISEKSEIFDDQFSVERPDGSNFTLKIRSTKLEDSAMYFCASSEKRTGLTDTQYFGPGTRLTVL.

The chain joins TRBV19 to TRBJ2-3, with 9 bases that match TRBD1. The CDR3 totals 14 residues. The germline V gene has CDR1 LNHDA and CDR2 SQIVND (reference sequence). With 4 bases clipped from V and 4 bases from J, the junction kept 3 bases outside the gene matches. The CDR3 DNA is TGTGCCAGTAGTAGCCGGGACAGGGCAGATACGCAGTATTTT. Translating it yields CASSSRDRADTQYF. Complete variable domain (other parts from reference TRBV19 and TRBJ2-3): DGGITQSPKYLFRKEGQNVTLSCEQNLNHDAMYWYRQDPGQGLRLIYYSQIVNDFQKGDIAEGYSVSREKKESFPLTVTSAQKNPTAFYLCASSSRDRADTQYFGPGTRLTVL.

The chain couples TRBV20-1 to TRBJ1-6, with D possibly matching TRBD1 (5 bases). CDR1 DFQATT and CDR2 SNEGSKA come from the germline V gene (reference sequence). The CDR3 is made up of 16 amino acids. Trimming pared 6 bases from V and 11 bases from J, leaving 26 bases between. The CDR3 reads CSAYLRQIDLDPPLHF. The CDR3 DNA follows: TGCAGTGCGTACTTAAGACAGATAGACTTGGATCCACCCCTCCACTTT.

Here the CDR3 reads CASSEAPTGAQPQHF. DNA for the CDR3: TGTGCCAGCAGTGAAGCACCGACAGGGGCTCAGCCCCAGCATTTT. This sequence joins TRBV2 and TRBJ1-5; 8 bases are a match to TRBD1. V was clipped by 0 bases and J by 6 bases; unmatched bases: 4. This CDR3 has 15 amino acids. Germline V lookup: CDR1 SNHLY, CDR2 FYNNEI.

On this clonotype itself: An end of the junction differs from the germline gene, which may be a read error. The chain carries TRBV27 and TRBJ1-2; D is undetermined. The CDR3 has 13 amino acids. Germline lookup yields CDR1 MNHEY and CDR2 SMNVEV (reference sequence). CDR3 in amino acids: CPSSTTFGDGYTF. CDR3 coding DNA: TGTCCCAGCAGTACCACGTTCGGAGACGGCTACACCTTC.